The T cell receptor beta chain described here comes from a study of OX40 agonist ivuxolimab in advanced cancers. Study-wide context: While on treatment, patients had intravenous ivuxolimab at 0.01 to 10 mg/kg every 2 weeks. Patients treated during dose escalation were battling hepatocellular carcinoma, melanoma, renal cell or head and neck cancer.

TCRdb keeps only in-frame clones here, not all; method: immunoSEQ multiplex PCR. Among some 60,000 clones listed, approximately 91% were seen once. Germline CDR1 reads ENHRY; CDR2 reads SYGVKD. The CDR3 is 14 residues long. Trimming took 0 bases from V and 10 from J, leaving 15 bases between them. A note on this clone: Its antigen is currently unknown.

Study results and limitations: Among expanded peripheral T cells, antigen specificity went undetermined.

The receptor was derived from an adult with an advanced solid tumor such as melanoma, head and neck, liver or kidney cancer. The sequences come from CD4+ or CD8+ T cells sorted from blood, collected in a trial of the OX40 agonist ivuxolimab. This rearrangement joins TRBV10-3 to TRBJ1-1; D gene ambiguous. CDR3 protein: CAISESNGWEGAFF. CDR3 coding DNA: TGTGCCATCAGTGAGTCGAACGGGTGGGAAGGAGCTTTCTTT.